The 32 T cell receptor beta chains below were found in one sample sequenced in a study of blood T cell repertoires in COVID-19. Assay: immunoSEQ multiplex PCR; the TCRdb copy retains only in-frame clones and omits some. The sample lists about 180,000 clones; approximately 80% were seen once. What was sequenced was PBMCs or T cells enriched from blood (not recorded which). Source of these receptors: a man between 60 and 75 years old who had been exposed to COVID-19.

The chain recombines TRBV13 with TRBJ2-5; D is possibly TRBD2 (5 bases). V lost 3 bases to trimming and J lost 5 bases, with 10 bases between them. Germline CDR1 and CDR2: PRHDT and FYEKMQ (reference sequence). The CDR3 runs to 13 residues. DNA for the CDR3: TGTGCCAGCAGCTTTCCTACGGGGGAGACCCAGTACTTC. It translates to CASSFPTGETQYF.

This chain uses TRBV3-1 (or the pseudogene TRBV3-2) with TRBJ2-7, with 8 bases matching TRBD2. Germline assignment: CDR1 LGHDT and CDR2 YNNKEL (reference sequence). The CDR3 has 15 amino acids. The ends lost 0 bases at V and 5 bases at J; junction bases unmatched: 6. This CDR3 reads CASSQEGGRWDEQYF. Here the CDR3 DNA reads TGTGCCAGCAGCCAAGAGGGCGGGAGGTGGGACGAGCAGTACTTC.

The rearrangement joins TRBV27 to TRBJ1-5; D not certain. The CDR3 length is 14 residues. Germline V CDR1 and CDR2: MNHEY, SMNVEV (reference sequence). V lost 5 bases and J 1 base, leaving 9 bases between the germline ends. For the CDR3, the DNA is TGTGCCAGCAGTGCCGCAGGAAGCAATCAGCCCCAGCATTTT. Translating gives CASSAAGSNQPQHF.

The chain carries TRBV6-1 and TRBJ1-2; D not certain. This CDR3 is 15 amino acids long. Germline V gives CDR1 MNHNS, CDR2 SASEGT. Between the trimmed V and J ends, which lost 3 bases and 7 bases, there was a span of 18 bases. The DNA for the CDR3 is TGTGCCAGCAGTGAGGTTCCAACAGCCCTGAGTGGCTACACCTTC. It encodes CASSEVPTALSGYTF.

CDR3 sequence (DNA): TGCGCCAGCAGCTTGGGACAGGGGGCTCGGGAGCAGTACTTC. Protein sequence: CASSLGQGAREQYF. The rearrangement joins TRBV5-1 to TRBJ2-7; the match to TRBD1 covers 10 bases. The trim removed 0 bases at V and 7 bases at J, leaving 4 bases unmatched. The CDR3 runs 14 residues. Germline V gene lookup returns CDR1 SGHRS and CDR2 YFSETQ.

The chain is built from TRBV20-1 and TRBJ2-1; 9 bases are a match to TRBD2. The CDR3 is made up of 15 amino acids. Germline V gene lookup returns CDR1 DFQATT and CDR2 SNEGSKA (reference sequence). Losses at the gene ends were 3 bases for V and 4 bases for J; bases not matched to a gene: 7. CDR3 sequence reads: CSASSGLAGYNEQFF. CDR3 nucleotide sequence: TGCAGTGCTAGTTCGGGGCTAGCGGGATACAATGAGCAGTTCTTC.

DNA of the CDR3: TGTGCCAGCAGCGTGGACTACTATGGCTACACCTTC. This sequence encodes CASSVDYYGYTF. V is TRBV5-4 and J is TRBJ1-2; D is unresolved. The V end was cut by 4 bases, the J end by 3 bases, with 7 bases between. Germline V gives CDR1 SGHNT, CDR2 YYREEE (reference sequence). The CDR3 totals 12 residues.

V gene TRBV2 combines with J gene TRBJ1-1, with TRBD1 identical over 8 bases. Germline V gene data show CDR1 as SNHLY and CDR2 as FYNNEI. V was clipped by 5 bases and J by 4 bases; unmatched bases: 6. This CDR3 region has 14 residues. The CDR3 DNA reads TGTGCCAGCAGTAAGGACAGGGATTCCACTGAAGCTTTCTTT. Amino acids: CASSKDRDSTEAFF. The whole variable domain, remainder taken from reference TRBV2 and TRBJ1-1, is EPEVTQTPSHQVTQMGQEVILRCVPISNHLYFYWYRQILGQKVEFLVSFYNNEISEKSEIFDDQFSVERPDGSNFTLKIRSTKLEDSAMYFCASSKDRDSTEAFFGQGTRLTVV.

The J gene is TRBJ1-4, the V gene TRBV6-2 or TRBV6-3, with D tentatively TRBD1 (6 bases). The CDR3 runs 17 residues. CDR1 is MNHEY and CDR2 is SVGEGT in the germline V gene. V dropped 3 bases and J dropped 3 bases, with 17 bases sitting between them. The CDR3 nucleotides read TGTGCCAGCAGTTATCGGCCAGGGGTTGACGCTAATGAAAAACTGTTTTTT. This sequence encodes CASSYRPGVDANEKLFF.

This clone occurred once. The V call is TRBV6-6, the J call TRBJ2-7; D not certain. CDR1 and CDR2 from the germline V gene are MNHNY and SVGAGI (reference sequence). V was pared by 2 bases and J by 2 bases, with 10 bases between. The CDR3 length is 14 residues. The CDR3 nucleotides are TGTGCCAGCAGTTACGGCCCCTTAACCTACGAGCAGTACTTC. Translating gives CASSYGPLTYEQYF.

This clone has a single count. The chain is built from TRBV7-7 and TRBJ1-3; D is uncertain. The length of the CDR3 is 15 residues. The V gene lost 2 bases and the J gene lost 3 bases, with 11 bases spanning the gap. The germline CDR1 and CDR2 sequences are SSHAT and FNYEAQ (reference sequence). The CDR3 sequence is CASSLSQSFGNTIYF. As DNA, the CDR3 is TGTGCCAGCAGCTTATCACAGAGCTTTGGAAACACCATATATTTT.

The chain recombines TRBV6-5 with TRBJ2-7; 10 bases line up with TRBD1. Looked up from germline, CDR1 is MNHEY and CDR2 is SVGAGI. The J segment lost 3 bases and the V segment lost 1 base, leaving 3 bases of the junction unmatched. CDR3 length equals 15 residues. Here the CDR3 reads CASSYWGTGVYEQYF. The DNA for the CDR3 is TGTGCCAGCAGTTACTGGGGGACAGGGGTCTACGAGCAGTACTTC.

This chain links TRBV27 with TRBJ2-2, with 11 bases identical to TRBD1. This CDR3 is 16 amino acids long. Germline CDR1 MNHEY, CDR2 SMNVEV (reference sequence). The V gene end was trimmed by 7 bases and the J gene end by 6 bases; junction bases not matched to a gene: 10. CDR3 DNA: TGTGCCAGCACCTTTTTCCCGGGACAGGGGGCCGGGGAGCTGTTTTTT. Translating gives CASTFFPGQGAGELFF.

This chain joins TRBV5-1 and TRBJ2-1; TRBD2 matches 12 bases. This CDR3 is 16 amino acids long. V trimming: 2 bases; J trimming: 6 bases; junction bases outside the gene matches: 6. The V gene's germline CDR1 is SGHRS and CDR2 YFSETQ. The CDR3 loop reads CASSLLTSGRTNEQFF. DNA for the CDR3: TGCGCCAGCAGCTTACTGACTAGCGGGAGAACCAATGAGCAGTTCTTC.

The chain links TRBV6-5 to TRBJ2-7, with D perhaps TRBD2 (6 bases). Trimming stripped 7 bases from V and 5 bases from J, with 15 bases between. Germline lookup yields CDR1 MNHEY and CDR2 SVGAGI. The CDR3 spans 13 residues. The CDR3 coding sequence is TGTGCCAGCACCCCCGCGGGGTTGGACGAGCAGTACTTC. Protein sequence: CASTPAGLDEQYF.

This clone was counted a single time. The chain combines TRBV15 with TRBJ2-5, with 7 bases lining up with TRBD1. There are 15 residues in the CDR3. Losses at the gene ends were 1 base for V and 5 bases for J; bases not matched to a gene: 7. CDR1 is LNHNV, CDR2 YYDKDF, per germline (reference sequence). The CDR3 DNA reads as TGTGCCACCAGCAGAGGTGAAGGGGGCCGGGAGACCCAGTACTTC. Protein sequence: CATSRGEGGRETQYF.

The chain employs TRBV5-5 and TRBJ2-5; 7 nucleotides align to TRBD2. Germline lookup yields CDR1 SGHKS and CDR2 YYEKEE (reference sequence). Germline trimming cut 4 bases from V and 4 bases from J; bases unmatched to any gene: 13. CDR3 length equals 16 residues. Here the CDR3 DNA reads TGTGCCAGCAGCAGAAGAGGGGCGGGAGCCCCAGAGACCCAGTACTTC. Encoded protein: CASSRRGAGAPETQYF.

The J gene is TRBJ1-6, the V gene TRBV5-5; D not resolved. Looked up from germline, CDR1 is SGHKS and CDR2 is YYEKEE (reference sequence). This CDR3 contains 13 residues. V gave up 9 bases and J gave up 4 bases, with 11 bases separating them. The CDR3 sequence: CATARGYNSPLHF. Here the CDR3 DNA reads TGTGCCACCGCCCGAGGGTATAATTCACCCCTCCACTTT.

This clone showed up just once. DNA for the CDR3: TGTGCCAGTAGTACAAACAGGGGCCTGAACACCGGGGAGCTGTTTTTT. Amino acids: CASSTNRGLNTGELFF. This chain joins TRBV19 and TRBJ2-2, with 7 bases matching TRBD1. Germline V CDR1 and CDR2: LNHDA, SQIVND (reference sequence). This CDR3 spans 16 amino acids. With 4 bases clipped from V and 1 base from J, the junction kept 6 bases outside the gene matches.

The V and J genes are TRBV2 and TRBJ2-7, with 9 bases fitting TRBD1. The CDR3 has 13 amino acids. Germline CDR1 SNHLY, CDR2 FYNNEI. The junction had 4 bases not matched to a gene; V was cut back by 8 bases and J by 2 bases. CDR3 bases: TGTGCCAGCGGACGACAGGGGGCCTACGAGCAGTACTTC. Amino acid sequence: CASGRQGAYEQYF.

The genes are TRBV30 and TRBJ2-7; 10 bases match TRBD2. Per germline, CDR1 GTSNPN and CDR2 SVGIG (reference sequence). This CDR3 region has 15 residues. V was clipped by 0 bases and J by 3 bases; unmatched bases: 5. The CDR3 nucleotides are TGTGCCTGGAGTGTAGGTCTAGCGGGAGTCTACGAGCAGTACTTC. It translates to CAWSVGLAGVYEQYF.

This clone occurred a few times. V gene TRBV7-8 combines with J gene TRBJ2-5; TRBD2 matches at 10 bases. This CDR3 is built from 16 residues. The ends lost 6 bases at V and 5 bases at J; junction bases unmatched: 12. Germline CDR1 reads SGHVS; CDR2 reads FQNEAQ. DNA for the CDR3: TGTGCCAGCAGTAAAGAAGCGGGAGGGCCGGGGGAGACCCAGTACTTC. Translating it yields CASSKEAGGPGETQYF.

V and J are TRBV14 and TRBJ2-2, with D unclear. The CDR3 runs to 14 residues. V shed 2 bases and J shed 5 bases, with 9 bases lying between them. Germline values: CDR1 SGHDN, CDR2 FVKESK. In DNA form, the CDR3 reads TGTGCCAGCAGCCAAAATCTACCGACCGGGGAGCTGTTTTTT. It specifies CASSQNLPTGELFF.

This rearrangement joins TRBV21-1 to TRBJ2-2; the table calls TRBD2, which could not be checked here. TRBV21-1 counts as a pseudogene. The CDR3 totals 19 residues. The CDR3 DNA reads as TGTGCCAGCAGCAAAAAGCCGAGACTAGCGGGGACGAACACCGGGGAGCTGTTTTTT. It encodes CASSKKPRLAGTNTGELFF.

This clone appeared many times. The chain is built from TRBV20-1 and TRBJ2-3; D not resolved. CDR1 DFQATT and CDR2 SNEGSKA come from the germline V gene (reference sequence). This CDR3 is built from 14 residues. Trimming shortened V by 3 bases and J by 1 base, and 11 bases separated the two germline ends. The CDR3 DNA follows: TGCAGTGCTAGTGATTACGCGGGCACAGATACGCAGTATTTT. It translates to CSASDYAGTDTQYF.

This clone has just one count. This CDR3 is CASSPLDRVNYGYTF. Here the CDR3 DNA reads TGTGCCAGCAGCCCTCTGGACAGGGTAAACTATGGCTACACCTTC. The chain recombines TRBV9 with TRBJ1-2; 8 bases fit TRBD1. The CDR3 loop spans 15 amino acids. Trimming took 4 bases from V and 2 from J; bases not matched to a gene: 7. The V gene's germline CDR1 is SGDLS and CDR2 YYNGEE.

This clone was seen once. The chain uses TRBV11-2 and TRBJ1-2; no reliable D call. V was cut by 4 bases and J by 3 bases, with 6 bases left in between. Germline values: CDR1 SGHAT, CDR2 FQNNGV. This CDR3 contains 12 residues. This CDR3 reads CASSYGDYGYTF. The CDR3 DNA sequence: TGTGCCAGCAGCTACGGGGACTATGGCTACACCTTC.

The chain couples TRBV18 to TRBJ2-2; D may be TRBD1 (5 bases). CDR1 is KGHSH, CDR2 LQKENI, per germline. The CDR3 runs 16 residues. Deletions cut 6 bases from V and 1 base from J, with 15 bases between. The chain's CDR3 is CASSEAIGQNTGELFF. For the CDR3, the DNA is TGTGCCAGCTCCGAGGCGATAGGACAGAACACCGGGGAGCTGTTTTTT.

This clone occurred a few times. The rearrangement joins TRBV18 to TRBJ1-3; TRBD1 matches 9 bases. Germline CDR1 is KGHSH and CDR2 is LQKENI. The CDR3 is made up of 19 amino acids. V trimming: 0 bases; J trimming: 7 bases; junction bases outside the gene matches: 16. CDR3 residues: CASSPPIFGTGYPWNTIYF. CDR3 nucleotides: TGTGCCAGCTCACCACCGATTTTCGGGACAGGGTATCCGTGGAACACCATATATTTT.

Note on this clone: Other DNA sequences in this specimen translate into the identical CDR3. As DNA, the CDR3 is TGCAGTGCTAGTAGCGGGGGTGGCTACACCTTC. Its translation is CSASSGGGYTF. This chain uses TRBV20-1 with TRBJ1-2, with TRBD1 as a possible D gene (5 bases). The germline V gene has CDR1 DFQATT and CDR2 SNEGSKA (reference sequence). The CDR3 contains 11 residues. V lost 3 bases and J 7 bases, leaving 9 bases between the germline ends.

The rearrangement links TRBV7-2 to TRBJ2-7; 12 positions agree with TRBD2. Trimming removed 1 base from V and 3 bases from J; junction bases left unmatched: 10. There are 18 residues in the CDR3. Germline CDR1 reads SGHTA; CDR2 reads FQGNSA. The CDR3 bases are TGTGCCAGCAGCTTAGTGGGAACCGGACTAGCGGGAAACTACGAGCAGTACTTC. Protein product: CASSLVGTGLAGNYEQYF.

This clone has just a few counts. CDR3 nucleotides: TGTGCCAGCAGATCCGGGACAGGGGGAGGTGTTGCTGGGGCCAACGTCCTGACTTTC. This codes for CASRSGTGGGVAGANVLTF. The chain employs TRBV5-4 and TRBJ2-6; 11 bases fit TRBD1. Germline V gene lookup returns CDR1 SGHNT and CDR2 YYREEE (reference sequence). CDR3 size: 19 residues. The junction had 12 bases not matched to a gene; V was cut back by 5 bases and J by 2 bases.